The next 18 T cell receptor beta chains were all read from a single sample in a study of long-term antiretroviral therapy in people with HIV. It was version v3.0 of the immunoSEQ assay that was run at survey level. The protocol was immunoSEQ multiplex PCR, while the TCRdb copy is restricted to in-frame clones and leaves out a portion. The table lists about 39,000 clones, around 83% of them singletons. This sample comprised unsorted PBMCs, obtained 3.1 years after starting antiretroviral therapy. The receptors shown here come from a woman aged 45-60 years with HIV.

This rearrangement joins TRBV5-4 to TRBJ2-5; D not resolved. This CDR3 has 14 amino acids. Trimming stripped 0 bases from V and 3 bases from J, with 9 bases between. Germline CDR1 SGHNT, CDR2 YYREEE (reference sequence). CDR3 in amino acids: CASSLDWSEETQYF. The DNA of the CDR3 is TGTGCCAGCAGCTTGGACTGGTCAGAAGAGACCCAGTACTTC.

The V call is TRBV7-2, the J call TRBJ1-6; 7 bases are a match to TRBD1. The CDR3 loop spans 16 amino acids. Trimming removed 10 bases from V and 2 bases from J; junction bases left unmatched: 11. CDR1 is SGHTA and CDR2 is FQGNSA in the germline V gene. This CDR3 reads CAIPRGRGAYNSPLHF. CDR3 DNA sequence: TGTGCCATCCCGAGGGGGCGAGGCGCCTATAATTCACCCCTCCACTTT.

This clone was seen a few times. The gene calls are TRBV27 and TRBJ2-7, with D uncertain. Germline V lookup: CDR1 MNHEY, CDR2 SMNVEV (reference sequence). V lost 2 bases to trimming and J lost 2 bases, with 10 bases between them. This CDR3 comprises 14 residues. The CDR3 is CASSLAGLPYEQYF. DNA of the CDR3: TGTGCCAGCAGTTTAGCTGGATTACCCTACGAGCAGTACTTC.

This rearrangement joins TRBV15 to TRBJ2-2; TRBD1 matches 7 bases. The CDR3 covers 14 residues. CDR1 LNHNV and CDR2 YYDKDF come from the germline V gene (reference sequence). Unmatched junction bases numbered 5, after V lost 5 bases and J lost 5 bases. CDR3 in amino acids: CATSSGTETGELFF. Here the CDR3 DNA reads TGTGCCACCAGCTCCGGGACAGAGACCGGGGAGCTGTTTTTT.

V gene TRBV19 combines with J gene TRBJ1-2; 7 bases line up with TRBD1. With V trimmed by 7 bases and J by 3 bases, 8 bases remained unmatched. Germline V CDR1 and CDR2: LNHDA, SQIVND (reference sequence). This CDR3 contains 14 residues. The CDR3 coding sequence is TGTGCCAGTACGATCGACAGGGATCACTATGGCTACACCTTC. Protein: CASTIDRDHYGYTF.

The V call is TRBV19, the J call TRBJ1-3; D call uncertain. The V gene lost 7 bases and the J gene lost 4 bases, with 5 bases spanning the gap. CDR3 length: 11 residues. Per the germline V gene, CDR1 is LNHDA and CDR2 is SQIVND (reference sequence). CDR3 nucleotides: TGTGCCAGTACTGGAGGAAACACCATATATTTT. Translating it yields CASTGGNTIYF. The full variable domain, its missing parts supplied by reference TRBV19 and TRBJ1-3, is DGGITQSPKYLFRKEGQNVTLSCEQNLNHDAMYWYRQDPGQGLRLIYYSQIVNDFQKGDIAEGYSVSREKKESFPLTVTSAQKNPTAFYLCASTGGNTIYFGEGSWLTVV.

The table lists this clone with a count of one. This CDR3 is CASSATGAANYGYTF. CDR3 nucleotide sequence: TGTGCCAGCAGCGCCACAGGGGCAGCTAACTATGGCTACACCTTC. The J gene is TRBJ1-2, the V gene TRBV9; 7 nucleotides line up with TRBD1. The germline V gene encodes CDR1 SGDLS and CDR2 YYNGEE. The CDR3 extends over 15 amino acids. V was clipped by 3 bases and J by 0 bases; unmatched bases: 5.

The chain recombines TRBV5-4 with TRBJ1-1; 7 positions agree with TRBD1. Germline V lookup: CDR1 SGHNT, CDR2 YYREEE (reference sequence). The CDR3 runs to 15 residues. V lost 0 bases and J lost 1; bases outside the gene matches: 3. The CDR3 DNA reads as TGTGCCAGCAGCTTGGAACAGGGGTGGAACACTGAAGCTTTCTTT. Protein sequence: CASSLEQGWNTEAFF.

This clone was picked up one time. The rearrangement links TRBV11-3 to TRBJ2-3; 11 bases map to TRBD2. CDR3 length equals 16 residues. The V segment lost 5 bases and the J segment 1 base; nucleotides outside the gene matches: 5. CDR1 is SGHNT and CDR2 is YENEEA in the germline V gene. Here the CDR3 reads CASSGRLAGRTDTQYF. In DNA form, the CDR3 reads TGTGCCAGCAGCGGAAGACTAGCGGGGCGCACAGATACGCAGTATTTT. Using reference TRBV11-3 and TRBJ2-3 for the parts outside the CDR3, the full variable domain is EAGVVQSPRYKIIEKKQPVAFWCNPISGHNTLYWYLQNLGQGPELLIRYENEEAVDDSQLPKDRFSAERLKGVDSTLKIQPAELGDSAVYLCASSGRLAGRTDTQYFGPGTRLTVL.

This chain connects TRBV5-6 to TRBJ2-7; D may be TRBD1 (6 bases). V was clipped by 4 bases and J by 5 bases, with 16 bases between them. This CDR3 is 14 amino acids long. Germline V lookup: CDR1 SGHDT, CDR2 YYEEEE. CDR3 region: CASSAPGHSDEQYF. The CDR3, as DNA: TGTGCCAGCAGCGCCCCGGGACATTCTGACGAGCAGTACTTC.

The chain carries TRBV5-1 and TRBJ1-5; D is unclear. The CDR3 is 12 residues long. The germline gives CDR1 SGHRS, CDR2 YFSETQ. V was cut by 5 bases and J by 8 bases, with 11 bases left in between. The CDR3 protein is CASRDGPKPQHF. DNA of the CDR3: TGCGCCAGCAGGGACGGCCCTAAGCCCCAGCATTTT. The full variable domain, with the rest looked up from reference TRBV5-1 and TRBJ1-5, is KAGVTQTPRYLIKTRGQQVTLSCSPISGHRSVSWYQQTPGQGLQFLFEYFSETQRNKGNFPGRFSGRQFSNSRSEMNVSTLELGDSALYLCASRDGPKPQHFGDGTRLSIL.

The chain couples TRBV7-9 to TRBJ1-6; TRBD1 aligns across 10 bases. J lost 4 bases, V lost 5 bases, and 2 bases had no gene match. Germline-derived CDR1 and CDR2 are SEHNR and FQNEAQ (reference sequence). The CDR3 extends over 15 amino acids. CDR3 amino acids: CASSPDRGYNSPLHF. The CDR3 bases are TGTGCCAGCAGCCCGGACAGGGGGTATAATTCACCCCTCCACTTT.

The chain recombines TRBV10-3 with TRBJ2-5; D remains ambiguous. V was cut by 0 bases and J by 7 bases, with 9 bases left in between. This CDR3 spans 13 amino acids. Germline V gene data show CDR1 as ENHRY and CDR2 as SYGVKD. This CDR3 is CAISESVVGTQYF. CDR3 nucleotide sequence: TGTGCCATCAGTGAGTCTGTCGTAGGGACCCAGTACTTC.

The V call is TRBV11-2, the J call TRBJ2-5; D remains unclear. Germline V gene sequence: CDR1 SGHAT, CDR2 FQNNGV. Trimming took off 0 bases at V and 1 base at J, with 9 bases between the two ends. This CDR3 is 15 amino acids long. CDR3: CASSLEAQSQETQYF. CDR3 sequence (DNA): TGTGCCAGCAGCTTAGAGGCCCAGTCCCAAGAGACCCAGTACTTC.

The rearrangement joins TRBV6-5 to TRBJ1-2; possible D gene TRBD1, 5 bases. This CDR3 has 12 residues. The V gene lost 0 bases and the J gene lost 8 bases, with 7 bases spanning the gap. Per the germline V gene, CDR1 is MNHEY and CDR2 is SVGAGI. This chain's CDR3 is CASSYSRGGYTF. The CDR3 region has the DNA TGTGCCAGCAGTTACTCTCGGGGGGGCTACACCTTC.

V and J are TRBV5-4 and TRBJ1-2; D might be TRBD1 (5 bases). The CDR3 is made up of 14 amino acids. Germline V gene data show CDR1 as SGHNT and CDR2 as YYREEE (reference sequence). V was cut by 4 bases and J by 3 bases, with 13 bases left in between. In DNA, the CDR3 is TGTGCCAGCAGCAACTGGGACGTCGACTATGGCTACACCTTC. Amino acid sequence: CASSNWDVDYGYTF.

This chain connects TRBV25-1 to TRBJ1-1; D possibly corresponds to TRBD1 (6 bases). CDR3 length: 16 amino acids. V lost 3 bases and J lost 3, with 17 bases in between. Germline CDR1 MGHDK, CDR2 SYGVNS. The CDR3 sequence: CASSDGIRGAYTEAFF. The CDR3 coding sequence is TGTGCCAGCAGTGATGGAATCAGGGGAGCGTACACTGAAGCTTTCTTT.

V and J are TRBV7-8 and TRBJ1-5; no reliable D call. The V end lost 0 bases, the J end lost 6 bases, and 9 bases lay between the germline ends. The CDR3 totals 14 residues. Looked up from germline, CDR1 is SGHVS and CDR2 is FQNEAQ. The CDR3 sequence: CASSLAGVAQPQHF. The CDR3 DNA follows: TGTGCCAGCAGCTTAGCTGGGGTTGCTCAGCCCCAGCATTTT.